These 21 T cell receptor beta chains originate from one sample sequenced in a study of vaccination and CD4 T cells after COVID-19. The Oncomine TCR Beta short-read assay sequenced DNA from cultured CD4+ T cells. TCRdb independently ran MiXCR on the PCR reads; one entry per CDR3 protein. Of 15,000 or so distinct CDR3 sequences listed, roughly 32% are singletons. The treatment is: 10-day PBMC culture with coronavirus spike peptide pools or control peptides (ViraFEST assay). No antigen is known for these receptors. The sample taken for sequencing was cultured CD4+ T cells from blood. The receptors shown here come from a human donor with COVID-19.

The table lists this clonotype with a few counts. The chain carries TRBV6-2 or TRBV6-3 and TRBJ1-3; D possibly corresponds to TRBD1 (5 bases). This CDR3 has 14 amino acids. V was cut by 6 bases and J by 4 bases, with 13 bases left in between. CDR1 and CDR2 from the germline V gene are MNHEY and SVGEGT. The CDR3 loop is CASSYGTPGNTIYF. Written as DNA, the CDR3 is TGTGCCAGCAGCTACGGGACTCCGGGAAACACCATATATTTT.

The chain recombines TRBV28 with TRBJ2-1; 10 nucleotides agree with TRBD2. After removal of 3 bases from V and 9 bases from J, the junction contained 5 bases not matched to a gene. The length of the CDR3 is 14 residues. Germline V lookup: CDR1 MDHEN, CDR2 SYDVKM. CDR3 protein: CASSLGLALVEQFF. CDR3 in DNA: TGTGCCAGCAGTTTGGGACTAGCGTTGGTTGAGCAGTTCTTC.

V is TRBV14 and J is TRBJ2-2; D may be TRBD2 (5 bases). Trimming cost V 0 bases and J 6 bases, with 11 bases left between them. The CDR3 sequence is 15 residues long. Germline CDR1 reads SGHDN; CDR2 reads FVKESK. Written as DNA, the CDR3 is TGTGCCAGCAGCCAAGAGACGGGGAGCCCCGGGGAGCTGTTTTTT. This encodes CASSQETGSPGELFF.

This clonotype was detected only a few times. V gene TRBV12-5 combines with J gene TRBJ1-5, with D perhaps TRBD1 (5 bases). Germline assignment: CDR1 LGHNT and CDR2 FRNRAP. V lost 7 bases, J lost 0 bases, and 16 bases lay in between. The CDR3 runs to 16 residues. DNA for the CDR3: TGTGCTAGTGTTCCAGGGAGTTCCTATAGCAATCAGCCCCAGCATTTT. It translates to CASVPGSSYSNQPQHF.

The V gene is TRBV9, the J gene TRBJ1-6; no reliable D call. Between the trimmed V and J ends, which lost 4 bases and 6 bases, there was a span of 17 bases. The CDR3 extends over 16 amino acids. The germline V gene encodes CDR1 SGDLS and CDR2 YYNGEE. CDR3 loop: CASSHNSPGTNSPLHF. The CDR3 DNA sequence: TGTGCCAGCAGCCATAACTCCCCGGGCACTAATTCACCCCTCCACTTT.

The J gene is TRBJ1-2, the V gene TRBV7-2; 10 bases are a match to TRBD1. This CDR3 comprises 15 residues. J lost 0 bases, V lost 5 bases, and 3 bases had no gene match. Germline V gene lookup returns CDR1 SGHTA and CDR2 FQGNSA. The CDR3 DNA reads TGTGCCAGCAGCCCCGGGACAGGGGCTAACTATGGCTACACCTTC. Translation: CASSPGTGANYGYTF.

The V call is TRBV11-2, the J call TRBJ2-5; possibly TRBD2 for D (7 bases). V was cut by 1 base and J by 5 bases, with 20 bases left in between. CDR1 SGHAT and CDR2 FQNNGV come from the germline V gene. The CDR3 has 17 amino acids. DNA for the CDR3: TGTGCCAGCAGCTTAGGCAGATCGTGGGGGGGCCTCGAGACCCAGTACTTC. This encodes CASSLGRSWGGLETQYF.

In this sample, this clonotype turned up a few times. V and J are TRBV28 and TRBJ1-6; 11 nucleotides agree with TRBD1. Trimming removed 6 bases from V and 2 bases from J; junction bases left unmatched: 6. The CDR3 has 17 residues. CDR1 MDHEN and CDR2 SYDVKM come from the germline V gene. CDR3 sequence reads: CASSPGQGGAYNSPLHF. CDR3 DNA: TGTGCCAGCAGCCCGGGACAGGGGGGCGCCTATAATTCACCCCTCCACTTT.

The CDR3 spells CASSMIGGNYGYTF. The CDR3 DNA is TGTGCCAGTAGTATGATCGGGGGGAACTATGGCTACACCTTC. The rearrangement links TRBV19 to TRBJ1-2, with D maybe TRBD1 (5 bases). The CDR3 sequence is 14 residues long. Germline V gene lookup returns CDR1 LNHDA and CDR2 SQIVND (reference sequence). The ends were cut back, 3 bases at V and 2 bases at J, with 10 bases in the middle.

This clonotype was detected only a few times. V is TRBV6-5 and J is TRBJ1-4; a weak D match, TRBD1 (5 bases). This CDR3 is 15 amino acids long. Looked up from germline, CDR1 is MNHEY and CDR2 is SVGAGI. V was cut by 0 bases and J by 5 bases, with 10 bases left in between. The CDR3 loop reads CASSYSVWGNEKLFF. The CDR3 DNA is TGTGCCAGCAGTTACTCGGTATGGGGGAATGAAAAACTGTTTTTT.

This chain uses TRBV12-3 or TRBV12-4 with TRBJ1-2; TRBD1 is a possible D gene (6 bases). V was clipped by 5 bases and J by 4 bases, with 14 bases between them. There are 14 residues in the CDR3. The CDR3 DNA reads TGTGCCAGCAGTCCCGGGACAAGCCTCTATGGCTACACCTTC. Residues: CASSPGTSLYGYTF.

The rearrangement links TRBV5-1 to TRBJ2-3; no clear D gene. This CDR3 comprises 14 residues. From germline, CDR1 is SGHRS and CDR2 YFSETQ. With 4 bases removed from V and 5 bases from J, the gap between germline ends came to 14 bases. CDR3 residues: CASSTSNVEDTQYF. CDR3 in DNA: TGCGCCAGCAGCACGTCAAACGTTGAAGATACGCAGTATTTT. Looking up the rest from reference TRBV5-1 and TRBJ2-3 gives the full variable domain: KAGVTQTPRYLIKTRGQQVTLSCSPISGHRSVSWYQQTPGQGLQFLFEYFSETQRNKGNFPGRFSGRQFSNSRSEMNVSTLELGDSALYLCASSTSNVEDTQYFGPGTRLTVL.

CDR3 sequence: CASSLQTRRIVYEQYF. The CDR3 nucleotides are TGTGCCAGCAGCCTACAAACTCGACGGATCGTCTACGAGCAGTACTTC. J is TRBJ2-7 and V is TRBV21-1. TRBV21-1 is recorded as a pseudogene. This CDR3 has 16 residues.

The chain couples TRBV19 to TRBJ1-1; D is unclear. Deletions cut 0 bases from V and 4 bases from J, with 9 bases between. Germline CDR1 and CDR2: LNHDA and SQIVND (reference sequence). The CDR3 contains 14 residues. Written as DNA, the CDR3 is TGTGCCAGTAGTATAGATCTGATGGGCACTGAAGCTTTCTTT. Amino acid sequence: CASSIDLMGTEAFF. Full variable domain (remainder filled in from reference TRBV19 and TRBJ1-1): DGGITQSPKYLFRKEGQNVTLSCEQNLNHDAMYWYRQDPGQGLRLIYYSQIVNDFQKGDIAEGYSVSREKKESFPLTVTSAQKNPTAFYLCASSIDLMGTEAFFGQGTRLTVV.

This clonotype was detected a few times. The genes are TRBV10-1 and TRBJ2-4; 7 bases agree with TRBD2. The CDR3 sequence is 17 residues long. Germline V gives CDR1 WNHNN, CDR2 SYGVQD (reference sequence). Trimming took 7 bases from V and 4 from J; bases not matched to a gene: 16. CDR3 nucleotide sequence: TGCGCCAGCACCGTAGTGGTAGTCAAGCGGGATAAAAACATTCAGTACTTC. The encoded protein is CASTVVVVKRDKNIQYF.

The chain carries TRBV12-3 or TRBV12-4 and TRBJ1-6; D call uncertain. The CDR3 has 15 amino acids. Deletions cut 7 bases from V and 1 base from J, with 11 bases between. In nucleotides, the CDR3 is TGTGCCAGCATCCAAGGAAATTCCTATAATTCACCCCTCCACTTT. This gives the protein CASIQGNSYNSPLHF.

J is TRBJ1-1 and V is TRBV30; D may be TRBD1 (6 bases). CDR3 length equals 13 residues. Germline CDR1 and CDR2: GTSNPN and SVGIG (reference sequence). CDR3 region: CADKAGGGTEAFF. The CDR3 DNA sequence: TGTGCTGACAAGGCTGGGGGCGGCACTGAAGCTTTCTTT.

This chain uses TRBV19 with TRBJ2-7, with D perhaps TRBD1 or TRBD2 (5 bases each). Trimming took 10 bases from V and 5 from J, leaving 21 bases between them. The CDR3 length is 14 residues. Germline CDR1 is LNHDA and CDR2 is SQIVND (reference sequence). The CDR3 DNA reads TGTGCCACTGAGAAACAGGCAGGGAGACACGAGCAGTACTTC. Its protein is CATEKQAGRHEQYF.

V gene TRBV2 combines with J gene TRBJ1-5; TRBD1 is a possible D gene (6 bases). V lost 6 bases and J 5 bases, leaving 14 bases between the germline ends. The CDR3 contains 14 residues. The V gene's germline CDR1 is SNHLY and CDR2 FYNNEI. For the CDR3, the DNA is TGTGCCAGCAGCGCAGGGGAGATGTATCAGCCCCAGCATTTT. Amino acids: CASSAGEMYQPQHF.

J is TRBJ2-7 and V is TRBV19, with TRBD1 as a possible D gene (5 bases). Germline CDR1 is LNHDA and CDR2 is SQIVND (reference sequence). Trimming removed 5 bases from V and 0 bases from J, with 20 bases in between. The CDR3 consists of 17 residues. CDR3 loop: CASSRAPQGFNSYEQYF. The CDR3 nucleotides are TGTGCCAGTAGTCGGGCCCCTCAGGGTTTCAACTCCTACGAGCAGTACTTC.

This clonotype was seen a few times. The CDR3 DNA sequence: TGCAGTGCTCCAAGCGGTGTGGTGACTGAAGCTTTCTTT. Protein: CSAPSGVVTEAFF. The rearrangement links TRBV20-1 to TRBJ1-1; no reliable D call. Germline-derived CDR1 and CDR2 are DFQATT and SNEGSKA (reference sequence). This CDR3 is 13 amino acids long. Trimming took 5 bases from V and 5 from J, leaving 15 bases between them.